This T cell receptor (beta chain) was obtained from a study of shared clonotypes between healthy human individuals. Study outcomes and limitations: It was the few donors that limited the genetic and exposure-history diversity represented.

The protocol was immunoSEQ multiplex PCR, while the TCRdb copy is restricted to in-frame clones and leaves out a portion. The sample lists under 350,000 clones, more than 75% occurring once. Germline CDR1 is LGHNT and CDR2 is FRNRAP. Trimming took 5 bases from V and 1 from J, leaving 5 bases between them. This CDR3 contains 12 residues. This clone was observed a handful of times. No antigen is known for it. This sequence originates from a man younger than 30 in good health. The chain employs TRBV12-5 and TRBJ1-1; D unresolved. The sample taken for sequencing was memory CD8+ T cells sorted from blood. The subset: CD45RO+ cells pooled with CCR7-negative TemRA cells. This CDR3 is CASGTGNTEAFF. In DNA form, the CDR3 reads TGTGCTAGTGGTACGGGGAACACTGAAGCTTTCTTT.